The clone carrying this T cell receptor beta chain was observed at least ten times. This sample was included in a study of breast tumors, draining lymph nodes, adjacent tissues. The lymph nodes were axillary draining lymph nodes from breast cancer patients. Germline loops: CDR1 KGHSH, CDR2 LQKENI. The CDR3 is 15 amino acids. Trimming took off 2 bases at V and 2 bases at J, with 10 bases between the two ends. Using its own MiXCR run on the multiplex PCR reads, TCRdb lists one record per CDR3 protein. This sample has 170,000 or so distinct CDR3 sequences; approximately 30% occur once, and the top ten carry around 4.5%.

The chain is built from TRBV18 and TRBJ1-5; D gene uncertain. This clonotype was obtained from a female donor with breast cancer. Some clones in this sample may be carry-over from other donors' samples. The sample was axillary lymph node tissue. The CDR3 nucleotides read TGTGCCAGCTCACCAACTGGCAACGGCAATCAGCCCCAGCATTTT. As protein: CASSPTGNGNQPQHF. Full variable domain (remainder filled in from reference TRBV18 and TRBJ1-5): NAGVMQNPRHLVRRRGQEARLRCSPMKGHSHVYWYRQLPEEGLKFMVYLQKENIIDESGMPKERFSAEFPKEGPSILRIQQVVRGDSAAYFCASSPTGNGNQPQHFGDGTRLSIL.